The 16 T cell receptor beta chains below come from one sample, sequenced in a study of OX40 agonist ivuxolimab in advanced cancers. Assay: immunoSEQ multiplex PCR; the TCRdb copy retains only in-frame clones and omits some. In the table there are tens of thousands of clones, more than 85% of which are singletons. Material: CD4+ or CD8+ T cells sorted from blood, obtained in a trial of the OX40 agonist ivuxolimab. The source is an adult with an advanced solid tumor such as melanoma, head and neck, liver or kidney cancer.

The chain employs TRBV28 and TRBJ1-1; D not resolved. Germline CDR1 is MDHEN and CDR2 is SYDVKM. The length of the CDR3 is 16 residues. Trimming removed 2 bases at V and 1 base at J, with 14 bases between. This CDR3 reads CASSLGPVTQNTEAFF. CDR3 nucleotide sequence: TGTGCCAGCAGTTTAGGCCCGGTGACTCAGAACACTGAAGCTTTCTTT.

The chain combines TRBV7-8 with TRBJ2-1; perhaps TRBD2 as D (6 bases). The V end lost 1 base, the J end lost 0 bases, and 10 bases lay between the germline ends. Germline assignment: CDR1 SGHVS and CDR2 FQNEAQ. The CDR3 runs to 16 residues. CDR3 protein: CASSLEAGTSYNEQFF. CDR3 coding DNA: TGTGCCAGCAGCTTAGAGGCGGGGACCTCCTACAATGAGCAGTTCTTC.

The chain recombines TRBV10-1 with TRBJ2-7; no definite D call. The CDR3 spans 13 residues. V shed 3 bases and J shed 3 bases, with 9 bases lying between them. From germline, CDR1 is WNHNN and CDR2 SYGVQD (reference sequence). The CDR3 loop is CASSDSANYEQYF. In DNA form, the CDR3 reads TGCGCCAGCAGTGACTCGGCAAACTACGAGCAGTACTTC.

V is TRBV19 and J is TRBJ2-7, with 9 bases identical to TRBD2. V dropped 0 bases and J dropped 2; count of bases not matched to a gene: 2. Germline V gene sequence: CDR1 LNHDA, CDR2 SQIVND (reference sequence). This CDR3 is built from 15 residues. The CDR3 nucleotides read TGTGCCAGTAGTATAGAAGGCGGGAGGGCCTACGAGCAGTACTTC. Translation gives CASSIEGGRAYEQYF.

In this sample, this clone turned up once. This chain uses TRBV7-2 with TRBJ2-5, with 8 bases identical to TRBD2. The better agreement between TRBJ2-7 and the DNA end casts doubt on the J call. CDR1 and CDR2 from the germline V gene are SGHTA and FQGNSA. This CDR3 region has 14 residues. The DNA for the CDR3 is TGTGCCAGCAGCTTAGAGCGGGAGCTCCACGAGCAGTACTTC. Encoded protein: CASSLERELHEQYF.

This chain uses TRBV2 with TRBJ2-3; D may correspond to TRBD1 or TRBD2 (5 bases each). Per the germline V gene, CDR1 is SNHLY and CDR2 is FYNNEI. The CDR3 spans 16 residues. Deletions cut 6 bases from V and 2 bases from J, with 18 bases between. The CDR3 loop reads CASSLSGTDYTDTQYF. The CDR3 nucleotides read TGTGCCAGCAGCCTCTCCGGGACGGATTACACAGATACGCAGTATTTT.

CDR3 sequence: CASSLPDYNEQFF. For the CDR3, the DNA is TGTGCCAGCAGTTTACCGGACTACAATGAGCAGTTCTTC. This chain joins TRBV28 and TRBJ2-1; D ambiguous. The V gene lost 2 bases and the J gene lost 3 bases, with 5 bases spanning the gap. The CDR3 has 13 residues. Germline V CDR1 and CDR2: MDHEN, SYDVKM.

This CDR3 reads CSAHSREAQETQYF. CDR3 nucleotides: TGCAGCGCCCATAGCCGGGAGGCTCAAGAGACCCAGTACTTC. The chain uses TRBV29-1 and TRBJ2-5; 7 nucleotides align to TRBD2. The CDR3 loop spans 14 amino acids. CDR1 is SQVTM and CDR2 is ANQGSEA in the germline V gene. The J segment lost 2 bases and the V segment lost 7 bases, leaving 10 bases of the junction unmatched.

The chain joins TRBV27 to TRBJ2-1; possible D gene TRBD2, 7 bases. The CDR3 loop spans 12 amino acids. Germline CDR1 and CDR2: MNHEY and SMNVEV (reference sequence). Trimming pared 7 bases from V and 9 bases from J, leaving 13 bases between. CDR3 bases: TGTGCCAGCACGTACAGGGAGGGTGAGCAGTTCTTC. Protein product: CASTYREGEQFF.

This rearrangement joins TRBV5-1 to TRBJ2-1; 10 bases agree with TRBD2. CDR1 SGHRS and CDR2 YFSETQ come from the germline V gene. The CDR3 has 16 amino acids. The ends lost 0 bases at V and 6 bases at J; junction bases unmatched: 6. This chain's CDR3 is CASSLAPTSGVNEQFF. In DNA, the CDR3 is TGCGCCAGCAGCTTGGCCCCCACTAGCGGGGTCAATGAGCAGTTCTTC.

This clone appeared a single time. The gene calls are TRBV11-2 and TRBJ1-5; 11 nucleotides line up with TRBD1. The germline gives CDR1 SGHAT, CDR2 FQNNGV. The CDR3 contains 17 residues. The junction had 8 bases not matched to a gene; V was cut back by 5 bases and J by 2 bases. The CDR3 nucleotides are TGTGCCAGCAGCCCCGGGACAGGGGGGACCGGCAATCAGCCCCAGCATTTT. Translating gives CASSPGTGGTGNQPQHF.

The V gene is TRBV27, the J gene TRBJ2-7, with D perhaps matching TRBD2 (7 bases). Germline V gene lookup returns CDR1 MNHEY and CDR2 SMNVEV (reference sequence). V dropped 1 base and J dropped 6 bases, with 10 bases sitting between them. The CDR3 totals 13 residues. CDR3 nucleotide sequence: TGTGCCAGCAGTTTATGGGGAGGGGGCGAGCAGTACTTC. This codes for CASSLWGGGEQYF.

V usage is TRBV7-6 and J usage is TRBJ2-1, with 7 bases identical to TRBD2. The CDR3 sequence is 14 residues long. Germline assignment: CDR1 SGHVS and CDR2 FNYEAQ. V shed 6 bases, J shed 1 base, and the junction held 3 bases outside the gene matches. The CDR3 DNA reads TGTGCCAGCAGTCAAGCGGGATCCTACAATGAGCAGTTCTTC. Encoded protein: CASSQAGSYNEQFF.

V and J are TRBV4-2 and TRBJ2-4; perhaps TRBD2 as D (6 bases). Trimming removed 2 bases from V and 1 base from J, with 15 bases in between. Germline-derived CDR1 and CDR2 are LGHNA and YNFKEQ. CDR3 length: 17 residues. CDR3 nucleotides: TGTGCCAGCAGCCAACCCAGGACGGGAGAGGCCAAAAACATTCAGTACTTC. This codes for CASSQPRTGEAKNIQYF.

This sequence joins TRBV28 and TRBJ2-1; 9 bases fit TRBD1. V was clipped by 6 bases and J by 5 bases; unmatched bases: 8. Germline assignment: CDR1 MDHEN and CDR2 SYDVKM. The CDR3 sequence is 15 residues long. The CDR3 DNA sequence: TGTGCCAGCAGGCCCCGGGACAGGGCGAACAATGAGCAGTTCTTC. Translating gives CASRPRDRANNEQFF.

The chain employs TRBV27 and TRBJ2-1; TRBD2 agrees at 13 bases. CDR1 is MNHEY, CDR2 SMNVEV, per germline (reference sequence). V shed 6 bases and J 4 bases; nucleotides not matched to a gene: 6. This CDR3 region has 16 residues. In DNA form, the CDR3 reads TGTGCCAGCAGCCCCTTGGGACTAGCGGGATACAATGAGCAGTTCTTC. Its translation: CASSPLGLAGYNEQFF.